This T cell receptor beta chain derives from a study of T cells after yellow fever vaccination. For the study at large: SMART-Seq v4 Ultra Low Input handled preparation of low-cell-number fractions.

Note on this clonotype: What it binds is unknown.

TCRdb used MiXCR to reprocess the 5' RACE reads, holding one entry per CDR3 protein. This sample has under 400,000 distinct CDR3 sequences, with around 10% found just once. Findings and caveats of the study: Post-booster repertoires contained most primary-vaccination clones again (about 95% CD4, 88% CD8). Repertoires sorted by FACS could include abundant clonotypes that are contaminants from the bulk population.

Trimming shortened V by 4 bases and J by 3 bases, and 17 bases separated the two germline ends. CDR3 size: 16 residues. The germline gives CDR1 SGDLS, CDR2 YYNGEE. The source material was PBMCs, sampled on the day of the first yellow fever vaccination. The clonotype originates from a man aged 18 to 29 who received the YFV17D yellow fever vaccine. This sequence joins TRBV9 and TRBJ1-3; the D is unclear. The CDR3 region is CASSPIRRQSGNTIYF. The CDR3 DNA reads TGTGCCAGCAGCCCCATACGACGGCAGAGTGGAAACACCATATATTTT.